This TCR beta chain was sequenced in a study of blood T cell repertoires in COVID-19. In the study overall: Samples taken during acute and convalescent COVID-19 were collected in the United States, Italy and Spain. PBMCs, B-cell-depleted T cells, or T cells were the source of the cDNA or gDNA that made up the material.

The CDR3 totals 14 residues. In germline, CDR1 is MNHEY, CDR2 SVGAGI. Trimming removed 8 bases from V and 5 bases from J, with 18 bases in between. This table comes from immunoSEQ multiplex PCR, and its TCRdb copy is limited to in-frame clones, with some not included. Altogether some 120,000 clones are present, roughly 69% being singletons, with the ten largest covering 2% to 2.5%. The sequencing input was peripheral blood. The chain links TRBV6-5 to TRBJ2-5; maybe TRBD2 (7 bases). The receptor comes from a woman aged 65 to 85 with acute or convalescent COVID-19. CDR3 in DNA: TGTGCCAGCGGTTGGGGGGGGCGTGAGGAGACCCAGTACTTC. Amino acid sequence: CASGWGGREETQYF.